A selection of T cell receptor beta chains follows, all from one sample in a study of T cell responses to AZD1222 COVID-19 vaccine. Here immunoSEQ multiplex PCR was the method, and the copy in TCRdb shows in-frame clones only, minus some. The table includes around 110,000 clones, approximately 83% detected once. The sample in question was peripheral blood, obtained on day 0 of MenACWY control vaccination. The receptors shown here come from an adult in good health. CDR3s include the opening cysteine and the closing phenylalanine or tryptophan. D genes are given only for firm matches. Clone size, where shown, is once, few, many, or a class for clones that have expanded.

TRBJ1-2 | TRBV18 | once | - | CASSPPGGNDGYTF | TGTGCCAGCTCACCACCAGGGGGAAATGACGGCTACACCTTC
TRBJ1-4 | TRBV19 | - | - | CASSIGPGREKLFF | TGTGCCAGTAGTATCGGTCCAGGGCGGGAAAAACTGTTTTTT
TRBJ2-7 | TRBV5-5 | - | - | CASSLDGGREQYF | TGTGCCAGCAGCTTGGATGGGGGGCGCGAGCAGTACTTC
TRBJ1-4 | TRBV7-9 | - | - | CASSLTRSTNEKLFF | TGTGCCAGCAGCTTAACAAGGTCAACTAATGAAAAACTGTTTTTT
TRBJ1-2 | TRBV9 | - | - | CASSVASGSGGYTF | TGTGCCAGCAGCGTAGCCAGTGGTTCTGGGGGCTACACCTTC
TRBJ1-5 | TRBV7-2 | - | TRBD1 | CASSLGTGTGHYSNQPQHF | TGTGCCAGCAGCTTAGGAACCGGGACAGGGCATTATAGCAATCAGCCCCAGCATTTT
TRBJ2-3 | TRBV29-1 | - | - | CSGWTHSDTQYF | TGCAGCGGATGGACGCACTCGGATACGCAGTATTTT
TRBJ1-5 | TRBV2 | - | - | CASSDEAQPQHF | TGTGCCAGCAGTGACGAGGCTCAGCCCCAGCATTTT
TRBJ2-5 | TRBV11-2 | - | TRBD2 | CASSLFGGGVETQYF | TGTGCCAGCAGCTTATTTGGCGGGGGGGTAGAGACCCAGTACTTC
TRBJ2-5 | TRBV7-2 | - | - | CASSLVGLQETQYF | TGTGCCAGCAGCTTAGTGGGGCTCCAAGAGACCCAGTACTTC
TRBJ2-3 | TRBV11-1 | - | - | CASSLIGSTDTQYF | TGTGCCAGCAGCTTAATAGGCAGCACAGATACGCAGTATTTT
TRBJ1-6 | TRBV27 | - | TRBD1 | CASSLSRRGFSYNSPLHF | TGTGCCAGCAGTTTATCCCGCAGGGGGTTCTCCTATAATTCACCCCTCCACTTT
TRBJ2-3 | TRBV6-5 | - | - | CASSLGGTDTQYF | TGTGCCAGCAGCCTCGGGGGCACAGATACGCAGTATTTT
TRBJ2-1 | TRBV6-6 | - | TRBD1 | CASNPRQGSVHEQFF | TGTGCCAGCAACCCCCGACAGGGCTCGGTCCATGAGCAGTTCTTC
TRBJ2-1 | TRBV28 | - | TRBD2 | CASTSGLVGADEQFF | TGTGCCAGCACCTCCGGACTAGTTGGGGCAGATGAGCAGTTCTTC
TRBJ1-3 | TRBV5-1 | - | - | CASSLGASGNTIYF | TGCGCCAGCAGCTTGGGGGCGTCGGGAAACACCATATATTTT
TRBJ1-3 | TRBV19 | once | - | CASIQGSVTGNTIYF | TGTGCCAGTATTCAGGGAAGTGTAACTGGAAACACCATATATTTT
TRBJ1-1 | TRBV28 | few | TRBD1 | CASSTGVAEAFF | TGTGCCAGCAGTACAGGGGTCGCTGAAGCTTTCTTT
TRBJ1-2 | TRBV18 | - | - | CASSPRSALGYTF | TGTGCCAGCTCCCCGCGGTCGGCCTTGGGCTACACCTTC
TRBJ2-4 | TRBV24-1 | - | - | CATSDSRTAENIQYF | TGTGCCACCAGTGATTCACGGACAGCCGAAAACATTCAGTACTTC
TRBJ1-6 | TRBV7-9 | - | - | CASSLWSGRRNSPLHF | TGTGCCAGCAGCTTATGGTCGGGGCGTCGGAATTCACCCCTCCACTTT
TRBJ1-3 | TRBV5-1 | - | - | CASSLEVQNSGNTIYF | TGCGCCAGCAGCTTGGAGGTCCAAAACTCTGGAAACACCATATATTTT
TRBJ2-1 | TRBV11-2 | - | TRBD1 | CASSPTSMTGNEQFF | TGTGCCAGCAGCCCAACCTCTATGACAGGGAATGAGCAGTTCTTC
TRBJ1-5 | TRBV27 | - | - | CASSLLGGSNQPQHF | TGTGCCAGCAGCCTTTTGGGGGGCAGCAATCAGCCCCAGCATTTT
TRBJ2-3 | TRBV28 | - | TRBD2 | CASSPGLAGGRNTQYF | TGTGCCAGCAGTCCTGGGCTAGCGGGGGGGCGAAATACGCAGTATTTT
TRBJ1-6 | TRBV4-1 | - | - | CASSQVVPGLYNSPLHF | TGCGCCAGCAGCCAGGTAGTTCCGGGCCTCTATAATTCACCCCTCCACTTT
TRBJ1-5 | TRBV5-1 | few | TRBD1 | CASSLGDRYSNQPQHF | TGCGCCAGCAGCTTAGGGGACAGGTATAGCAATCAGCCCCAGCATTTT
TRBJ2-2 | TRBV5-1 | - | - | CASSWGPTEPGELFF | TGCGCCAGCAGCTGGGGGCCTACAGAACCCGGGGAGCTGTTTTTT
TRBJ2-5 | TRBV11-2 | - | - | CASSFTSEETQYF | TGTGCCAGCAGCTTCACTAGTGAAGAGACCCAGTACTTC
TRBJ2-3 | TRBV19 | - | - | CASMRGETDTQYF | TGTGCCAGTATGAGAGGGGAAACAGATACGCAGTATTTT
TRBJ1-6 | TRBV5-6 | - | TRBD1 | CASSFRQGRSSYNSPLHF | TGTGCCAGCAGCTTTAGACAGGGAAGGAGCTCCTATAATTCACCCCTCCACTTT
TRBJ1-5 | TRBV18 | - | - | CASSPLGRSISNQPQHF | TGTGCCAGCTCACCACTCGGCAGGAGTATTAGCAATCAGCCCCAGCATTTT
TRBJ1-4 | TRBV10-3 | once | - | CAIRDLNEKLFF | TGTGCCATCAGGGACTTGAATGAAAAACTGTTTTTT
TRBJ2-5 | TRBV7-9 | - | - | CASRRASQETQYF | TGTGCCAGCAGGAGGGCTTCCCAAGAGACCCAGTACTTC
TRBJ2-1 | TRBV3-1/TRBV3-2 | - | TRBD1 | CASTGFEGAGYNEQFF | TGTGCCAGCACCGGGTTCGAGGGGGCAGGCTACAATGAGCAGTTCTTC
TRBJ1-1 | TRBV11-2 | - | TRBD1 | CASSYSQGANTEAFF | TGTGCCAGCAGCTATTCTCAGGGGGCTAACACTGAAGCTTTCTTT
TRBJ1-6 | TRBV9 | - | - | CASSPSGHRMNSPLHF | TGTGCCAGCAGTCCGTCGGGTCACAGGATGAATTCACCCCTCCACTTT
TRBJ2-3 | TRBV24-1 | - | TRBD2 | CATSDPAGGWDTQYF | TGTGCCACCAGTGACCCAGCGGGAGGGTGGGATACGCAGTATTTT
TRBJ2-5 | TRBV3-1/TRBV3-2 | - | TRBD2 | CASSQDPRLAGGTQYF | TGTGCCAGCAGCCAAGATCCGAGACTAGCGGGAGGGACCCAGTACTTC
TRBJ1-2 | TRBV9 | - | TRBD1 | CASSAKGTAAIANYGYTF | TGTGCCAGCAGCGCCAAAGGGACAGCCGCAATAGCTAACTATGGCTACACCTTC
TRBJ1-4 | TRBV19 | - | - | CASSIRDAFLATNEKLFF | TGTGCCAGTAGTATCCGGGACGCATTCCTTGCAACTAATGAAAAACTGTTTTTT
TRBJ1-6 | TRBV9 | - | - | CASSAGPGGSPLHF | TGTGCCAGCAGCGCCGGACCTGGAGGTTCACCCCTCCACTTT